The T cell receptor (beta chain) described here comes from a study of shared clonotypes between healthy human individuals. Roughly 200 ng DNA, tens of thousands of T cell genomes, went into each sorted-subset replicate PCR. Profiled with immunoSEQ multiplex PCR; TCRdb holds only in-frame clones, not every one. In the table there are over a million clones, approximately 96% of which are singletons. The study, taken as a whole, reports: Generally, naive subsets came out with larger estimated richness than memory subsets.

Healthy adults negative for HIV, lacking recent acute infections or vaccinations, served as donors. Every one of the donors was a Caucasian adult that lived in Nashville, Tennessee. The V gene lost 5 bases and the J gene lost 9 bases, with 14 bases spanning the gap. The CDR3 has 13 amino acids. Germline CDR1 is MNHNY and CDR2 is SVGAGI (reference sequence). Details on this clone: Its antigen is as yet unknown.

The sequence was obtained from a man aged 25 to 45 in good health. Sequencing was carried out using naive CD4+ T cells sorted from blood. Subset meaning: CD45RA+ positively selected. V and J are TRBV6-6 and TRBJ1-5; D perhaps matches TRBD1 (6 bases). DNA of the CDR3: TGTGCCAGCAGTCCAGGGGAGGTAAGGCCCCAGCATTTT. Amino acids: CASSPGEVRPQHF.